The clone carrying this T cell receptor beta chain was seen just once. Its target is unknown. This record belongs to a study of cytomegalovirus exposure and HLA in healthy donors. Study in general: There were approximately 80 million unique TCRs (from HLA-typed donors) in an early data release. Study results and limitations: Later analysis reportedly placed an Asian-associated ancestry cluster below the roughly 680-donor mean in N-insertions. A later analysis linked some 17,000 TCR beta sequences to HLA alleles at 0.05 false discovery rate. TRBV6-2, TRBV6-3 and some other V segments were excluded as indistinguishable.

PCR involved 60 Vbeta and 13 Jbeta primers. Sequencing was performed with immunoSEQ multiplex PCR; in TCRdb, only in-frame clones are kept and a portion is missing. The sample records around 63,000 clones, 65% to 85% being singletons. The germline V and J ends were trimmed by 5 bases and 1 base, with 10 bases remaining between them. CDR3 length equals 14 residues. Per germline, CDR1 MDHEN and CDR2 SYDVKM. The chain employs TRBV28 and TRBJ2-3, with TRBD2 as a possible D gene (5 bases). The sequenced sample was PBMCs. The clonotype originates from a woman under 40 in good health and CMV-seronegative. The CDR3 nucleotides read TGTGCCAGCAGTACACTAGGGCGCACAGATACGCAGTATTTT. Translating gives CASSTLGRTDTQYF.